This paragraph covers one T cell receptor beta chain sequence. These data are taken from a study of regulatory T cells in long-lasting Graves disease. Documented time point: persistent/refractory GD, antithyroid drugs over 5 years with positive TRAb. PBMC-extracted RNA yielded the TCR library. A roughly 10-milliliter sample of peripheral blood was drawn into EDTA tubes. The CDR3 spans 16 residues. Trimming stripped 0 bases from V and 7 bases from J, with 15 bases between. Per the germline V gene, CDR1 is SEHNR and CDR2 is FQNEAQ (reference sequence). CDR3 regions were amplified by Arm-PCR using iRepertoire HTBI primers to build TCR beta libraries. TCRdb called the multiplex PCR reads again in MiXCR, with one record for every CDR3 protein. This sample has under 500,000 distinct CDR3 sequences, with 20% to 25% found just once.

The sample here was peripheral blood mononuclear cells (PBMCs), taken when the disease was refractory, from a patient treated with antithyroid drugs. The chain is built from TRBV7-9 and TRBJ1-4; no reliable D call. The sequence came from a female donor with Graves disease. The CDR3 coding sequence is TGTGCCAGCAGCTTAGCGTTGAGTCGTGAGGGTGAAAAACTGTTTTTT. Its protein is CASSLALSREGEKLFF.